Listed here are 27 T cell receptor beta chains from one sample, sequenced in a study of cytomegalovirus exposure and HLA in healthy donors. 13 Jbeta primers and 60 Vbeta primers were used for the PCR. Here immunoSEQ multiplex PCR was the method, and the copy in TCRdb shows in-frame clones only, minus some. There are around 130,000 clones in the sample; roughly 79% occur only once, and 0.6% to 0.7% lies in the top ten. Input material: PBMCs. The receptors were gathered from a man aged 18 to 29 in good health and CMV-seronegative.

The chain employs TRBV25-1 and TRBJ1-2, with 7 bases lining up with TRBD1. Germline trimming cut 4 bases from V and 4 bases from J; bases unmatched to any gene: 15. Germline assignment: CDR1 MGHDK and CDR2 SYGVNS. The CDR3 loop spans 17 amino acids. The CDR3 reads CASSANFRDRHRYGYTF. The CDR3 coding sequence is TGTGCCAGCAGTGCGAATTTTCGGGACAGACACCGCTATGGCTACACCTTC.

The chain combines TRBV5-1 with TRBJ2-1; D is ambiguous. Germline-derived CDR1 and CDR2 are SGHRS and YFSETQ. There are 17 residues in the CDR3. V dropped 0 bases and J dropped 7 bases, with 20 bases sitting between them. The CDR3 sequence: CASSLEPRRQVKNEQFF. The DNA of the CDR3 is TGCGCCAGCAGCTTGGAACCCAGAAGACAAGTCAAGAATGAGCAGTTCTTC.

The CDR3 DNA follows: TGCGCCAGCAGCCAAGATCTTAGAAGGGGGCTTCAGCCCCAGCATTTT. Its translation is CASSQDLRRGLQPQHF. The rearrangement links TRBV4-3 to TRBJ1-5; 7 nucleotides agree with TRBD1. The junction had 8 bases not matched to a gene; V was cut back by 0 bases and J by 6 bases. Germline V gene sequence: CDR1 LGHNA, CDR2 YSLEER. CDR3 length: 16 amino acids.

The J gene is TRBJ2-5, the V gene TRBV9, with 8 bases fitting TRBD2. This CDR3 contains 17 residues. The germline CDR1 and CDR2 sequences are SGDLS and YYNGEE. Trimming took 0 bases from V and 5 from J; bases not matched to a gene: 12. CDR3 DNA: TGTGCCAGCAGCGTAGGGGAAAGCGGGGGACCGGGGGAGACCCAGTACTTC. It yields the protein CASSVGESGGPGETQYF.

This chain connects TRBV5-6 to TRBJ1-4, with D possibly being TRBD1 (6 bases). CDR3 size: 14 residues. V dropped 4 bases and J dropped 7 bases, with 14 bases sitting between them. Germline V CDR1 and CDR2: SGHDT, YYEEEE. In nucleotides, the CDR3 is TGTGCCAGCAGCCTTGGGACATACGGTGAAAAACTGTTTTTT. Protein sequence: CASSLGTYGEKLFF. The full variable domain, with the rest looked up from reference TRBV5-6 and TRBJ1-4, is DAGVTQSPTHLIKTRGQQVTLRCSPKSGHDTVSWYQQALGQGPQFIFQYYEEEERQRGNFPDRFSGHQFPNYSSELNVNALLLGDSALYLCASSLGTYGEKLFFGSGTQLSVL.

A single count supports this clone. The chain is built from TRBV5-8 and TRBJ2-5, with 10 bases that match TRBD1. V dropped 5 bases and J dropped 2; count of bases not matched to a gene: 6. In germline, CDR1 is SGHTS, CDR2 YDEGEE. The CDR3 spans 15 residues. CDR3 sequence: CASRTGTGAQETQYF. The CDR3 DNA reads as TGTGCCAGCAGGACCGGGACAGGGGCACAAGAGACCCAGTACTTC. Filled out from reference TRBV5-8 and TRBJ2-5, the complete variable domain reads EAGVTQSPTHLIKTRGQQATLRCSPISGHTSVYWYQQALGLGLQFLLWYDEGEERNRGNFPPRFSGRQFPNYSSELNVNALELEDSALYLCASRTGTGAQETQYFGPGTRLLVL.

The rearrangement joins TRBV30 to TRBJ1-6, with D perhaps matching TRBD1 (5 bases). Trimming stripped 1 base from V and 5 bases from J, with 12 bases between. Germline V gene lookup returns CDR1 GTSNPN and CDR2 SVGIG (reference sequence). The CDR3 runs 15 residues. The CDR3 DNA reads as TGTGCCTGGAGTGGCGGGACTGCCGATAATTCACCCCTCCACTTT. Translation: CAWSGGTADNSPLHF.

V gene TRBV7-9 combines with J gene TRBJ2-5; TRBD2 matches at 7 bases. Germline loops: CDR1 SEHNR, CDR2 FQNEAQ (reference sequence). The J segment lost 7 bases and the V segment lost 4 bases, leaving 12 bases of the junction unmatched. This CDR3 region has 15 residues. The CDR3 coding sequence is TGTGCCAGCAGCTCGGACTCCTCGGGGAGGGGGACCCAGTACTTC. It yields the protein CASSSDSSGRGTQYF.

The chain recombines TRBV7-3 with TRBJ2-3, with 8 bases aligning to TRBD2. Germline CDR1 reads SGHTA; CDR2 reads FQGTGA. Unmatched junction bases numbered 4, after V lost 4 bases and J lost 4 bases. The CDR3 extends over 14 amino acids. The CDR3 loop is CASSSGGSADTQYF. The CDR3 nucleotides read TGTGCCAGCAGCTCGGGGGGGAGCGCAGATACGCAGTATTTT.

This clone came up a few times. J is TRBJ1-1 and V is TRBV28; D is uncertain. The CDR3 has 16 residues. Deletions cut 5 bases from V and 7 bases from J, with 23 bases between. CDR1 is MDHEN, CDR2 SYDVKM, per germline. CDR3 amino acids: CASSLPSSSRKDEAFF. The CDR3, as DNA: TGTGCCAGCAGTCTTCCTAGTTCATCGCGGAAAGATGAAGCTTTCTTT.

The rearrangement links TRBV19 to TRBJ1-6; D remains unclear. V was shortened by 3 bases and J by 0 bases, with 6 bases between the two germline ends. Germline values: CDR1 LNHDA, CDR2 SQIVND (reference sequence). The CDR3 is made up of 15 amino acids. CDR3 protein: CASSIGSSYNSPLHF. CDR3 nucleotide sequence: TGTGCCAGTAGTATTGGGAGCTCCTATAATTCACCCCTCCACTTT.

This clone has just a few counts. The V gene is TRBV4-2, the J gene TRBJ2-5, with 9 bases aligning to TRBD2. V lost 1 base to trimming and J lost 2 bases; unmatched junction nucleotides: 8. The CDR3 covers 17 residues. Per germline, CDR1 LGHNA and CDR2 YNFKEQ. The CDR3 nucleotides are TGTGCCAGCAGCCAAGGCCTAGCGGGGACTGAACAAGAGACCCAGTACTTC. It specifies CASSQGLAGTEQETQYF.

A few counts support this clone. The chain couples TRBV7-8 to TRBJ2-1; 8 bases map to TRBD2. The CDR3 is 12 residues long. V shed 4 bases, J shed 9 bases, and the junction held 2 bases outside the gene matches. Germline-derived CDR1 and CDR2 are SGHVS and FQNEAQ. CDR3 amino acids: CASSSGGSEQFF. For the CDR3, the DNA is TGTGCCAGCAGCTCGGGGGGGTCTGAGCAGTTCTTC.

The chain recombines TRBV30 with TRBJ2-3; D call uncertain. In germline, CDR1 is GTSNPN, CDR2 SVGIG (reference sequence). The CDR3 has 12 residues. Trimming removed 0 bases at V and 7 bases at J, with 8 bases between. The CDR3 DNA reads TGTGCCTGGAGTGTACTCGATTATACGCAGTATTTT. Encoded protein: CAWSVLDYTQYF.

The chain recombines TRBV9 with TRBJ2-5; TRBD2 is a possible D gene (7 bases). V lost 1 base and J 2 bases, leaving 12 bases between the germline ends. This CDR3 is 15 amino acids long. The germline CDR1 and CDR2 sequences are SGDLS and YYNGEE. The CDR3 spells CASSVNGGPQETQYF. The DNA for the CDR3 is TGTGCCAGCAGCGTAAACGGGGGGCCGCAAGAGACCCAGTACTTC.

This chain links TRBV6-5 with TRBJ2-7; 9 bases are shared with TRBD1. The CDR3 spans 15 residues. Germline CDR1 and CDR2: MNHEY and SVGAGI. V lost 6 bases, J lost 0 bases, and 6 bases stayed unmatched. The CDR3, as DNA: TGTGCCAGCAGCCGTGGACAGGGGAGCTCCTACGAGCAGTACTTC. It encodes CASSRGQGSSYEQYF.

This sequence joins TRBV4-3 and TRBJ1-3; D is possibly TRBD1 (5 bases). Germline values: CDR1 LGHNA, CDR2 YSLEER. Between the trimmed V and J ends, which lost 4 bases and 1 base, there was a span of 8 bases. This CDR3 region has 14 residues. DNA for the CDR3: TGCGCCAGCAGCCCACAGGTATCTGGAAACACCATATATTTT. It translates to CASSPQVSGNTIYF.

The genes are TRBV5-4 and TRBJ2-1, with 7 bases fitting TRBD1. J lost 7 bases, V lost 0 bases, and 7 bases had no gene match. The CDR3 loop spans 15 amino acids. The germline V gene encodes CDR1 SGHNT and CDR2 YYREEE (reference sequence). The CDR3 nucleotides are TGTGCCAGCAGCTTGGTAAGGGGACAGATAAATGAGCAGTTCTTC. Translation: CASSLVRGQINEQFF.

The chain combines TRBV5-6 with TRBJ2-1, with 10 nucleotides matching TRBD2. The ends lost 4 bases at V and 1 base at J; junction bases unmatched: 5. Looked up from germline, CDR1 is SGHDT and CDR2 is YYEEEE. This CDR3 spans 16 amino acids. In nucleotides, the CDR3 is TGTGCCAGCAGCGGGTCTAGCGGGGGTTCCTACAATGAGCAGTTCTTC. Encoded protein: CASSGSSGGSYNEQFF.

The V call is TRBV5-1, the J call TRBJ2-5, with D possibly TRBD1 on 6 matching bases. The CDR3 contains 15 residues. From germline, CDR1 is SGHRS and CDR2 YFSETQ. V was trimmed by 4 bases and J by 4 bases, leaving 17 bases between them. CDR3: CASSPHRASGETQYF. The CDR3 DNA is TGCGCCAGCAGCCCCCACAGGGCCTCGGGAGAGACCCAGTACTTC.

V usage is TRBV14 and J usage is TRBJ1-4, with TRBD1 matching 9 bases. V lost 6 bases, J lost 0 bases, and 5 bases stayed unmatched. Germline V CDR1 and CDR2: SGHDN, FVKESK. The CDR3 extends over 16 amino acids. This CDR3 reads CASSLTGGATNEKLFF. The DNA of the CDR3 is TGTGCCAGCAGTCTAACAGGGGGCGCAACTAATGAAAAACTGTTTTTT.

The chain links TRBV30 to TRBJ2-2, with 8 bases aligning to TRBD1. CDR1 and CDR2 (germline): GTSNPN, SVGIG (reference sequence). With 4 bases clipped from V and 7 bases from J, the junction kept 5 bases outside the gene matches. The CDR3 is made up of 13 amino acids. As DNA, the CDR3 is TGTGCCTGGACAGGGGGCGACCACGGGGAGCTGTTTTTT. Protein sequence: CAWTGGDHGELFF.

The V gene is TRBV18, the J gene TRBJ1-1; 9 nucleotides agree with TRBD1. This CDR3 contains 20 residues. The germline CDR1 and CDR2 sequences are KGHSH and LQKENI. Unmatched junction bases numbered 18, after V lost 1 base and J lost 3 bases. CDR3 sequence reads: CASSPREVDRGYGGHTEAFF. CDR3 bases: TGTGCCAGCTCACCACGGGAGGTGGACAGGGGTTACGGGGGACACACTGAAGCTTTCTTT.

This clone was recorded only once. The rearrangement uses TRBV19 and TRBJ1-3, with D perhaps TRBD1 (5 bases). CDR3 length: 16 residues. V was pared by 2 bases and J by 0 bases, with 11 bases between. Per the germline V gene, CDR1 is LNHDA and CDR2 is SQIVND (reference sequence). Written as DNA, the CDR3 is TGTGCCAGTAGTATAACAGGATTAAGCTCTGGAAACACCATATATTTT. This gives the protein CASSITGLSSGNTIYF.

CDR3 amino acids: CASSLQGAGTEAFF. The DNA of the CDR3 is TGTGCCAGTAGTTTACAGGGTGCGGGCACTGAAGCTTTCTTT. The V gene is TRBV19, the J gene TRBJ1-1; D perhaps matches TRBD1 (6 bases). V shed 5 bases and J shed 4 bases, with 14 bases lying between them. The length of the CDR3 is 14 residues. The V gene's germline CDR1 is LNHDA and CDR2 SQIVND (reference sequence).

In its sample, this clone was seen a few times. This chain uses TRBV5-6 with TRBJ2-2; 9 nucleotides align to TRBD2. Germline CDR1 reads SGHDT; CDR2 reads YYEEEE. This CDR3 has 16 amino acids. Trimming cost V 4 bases and J 7 bases; bases outside gene matches: 11. The CDR3 spells CASSLAGLGVGGELFF. In DNA form, the CDR3 reads TGTGCCAGCAGCCTAGCGGGACTAGGAGTCGGCGGGGAGCTGTTTTTT.

This chain uses TRBV4-3 with TRBJ2-1; D is possibly TRBD2 (5 bases). Trimming pared 0 bases from V and 8 bases from J, leaving 14 bases between. The CDR3 is 15 amino acids. Germline V gives CDR1 LGHNA, CDR2 YSLEER. CDR3 sequence: CASSQESRAGDEQFF. DNA of the CDR3: TGCGCCAGCAGCCAAGAAAGTCGAGCCGGGGATGAGCAGTTCTTC.